The sequence of this TCR beta chain was determined in a study of shared clonotypes between healthy human individuals. Study in general: A couple of women and a few men aged 18 to 49 served as donors. Study-level points and caveats: What rarefaction showed was incomplete sorted-subset sequencing despite large depth.

Comments on this clone: The antigen is not known. A read error may account for a junction end that differs from germline.

This table comes from immunoSEQ multiplex PCR, and its TCRdb copy is limited to in-frame clones, with some not included. The repertoire holds about 960,000 clones, with more than 75% as singletons. Donors were Caucasian adults residing in Nashville, Tennessee, USA. Partitioning of CD4+ cells yielded a CD45RA+ naive subset and a CD45RA-negative memory subset. Per the germline V gene, CDR1 is SSHAT and CDR2 is FNYEAQ (reference sequence). This CDR3 contains 12 residues. The chain uses TRBV7-7 and TRBJ1-1; D may be TRBD1 (6 bases). The receptor's source is a man younger than 30 in good health. Sequenced sample: memory CD4+ T cells sorted from blood. As for subset: CD45RA-negative fraction. CDR3 protein: CASTIGGAEAFF. In nucleotides, the CDR3 is TGTGCTAGCACCATAGGGGGAGCTGAAGCTTTCTTT.